The 7 T cell receptor beta chains below come from one sample, sequenced in a study of PD-L1 blockade in urothelial cancer. Assay: immunoSEQ multiplex PCR; the TCRdb copy retains only in-frame clones and omits some. The table includes about 37,000 clones, roughly four fifths detected once. This specimen was PBMCs, taken around atezolizumab (anti-PD-L1) treatment. The origin of the receptors is a man in his 60s with urothelial cancer.

The chain links TRBV6-1 to TRBJ2-5, with a possible D match to TRBD2 (6 bases). V dropped 5 bases and J dropped 3 bases, with 13 bases sitting between them. Germline CDR1 reads MNHNS; CDR2 reads SASEGT. The CDR3 contains 14 residues. The CDR3 DNA reads TGTGCCAGCAGTATCACCGGGAGAAAAGAGACCCAGTACTTC. Protein product: CASSITGRKETQYF.

This clone was found once. This chain joins TRBV11-2 and TRBJ1-2; D is possibly TRBD1 (6 bases). The CDR3 has 14 residues. Trimming removed 3 bases at V and 3 bases at J, with 11 bases between. Germline CDR1 SGHAT, CDR2 FQNNGV. CDR3 sequence reads: CASSFQGRDYGYTF. The CDR3 coding sequence is TGTGCCAGCAGCTTTCAGGGGAGAGACTATGGCTACACCTTC.

This clone was seen once. The chain has TRBV19 and TRBJ2-3, with 7 bases matching TRBD1. The CDR3 loop spans 13 amino acids. V shed 5 bases and J 5 bases; nucleotides not matched to a gene: 4. Looked up from germline, CDR1 is LNHDA and CDR2 is SQIVND (reference sequence). CDR3 coding DNA: TGTGCCAGTAGTGTACAGGGGATAGATACGCAGTATTTT. Translating it yields CASSVQGIDTQYF.

This clone has only a few counts. The chain uses TRBV14 and TRBJ2-7; 10 bases agree with TRBD2. Looked up from germline, CDR1 is SGHDN and CDR2 is FVKESK. The trim removed 3 bases at V and 6 bases at J, leaving 8 bases unmatched. This CDR3 is built from 15 residues. CDR3 in amino acids: CASSQLLAGFREQYF. CDR3 coding DNA: TGTGCCAGCAGCCAGTTACTAGCGGGGTTTCGCGAGCAGTACTTC.

The chain employs TRBV6-1 and TRBJ2-2, with TRBD1 as a possible D gene (6 bases). V lost 1 base and J 6 bases, leaving 12 bases between the germline ends. Germline V gives CDR1 MNHNS, CDR2 SASEGT. CDR3 length: 15 residues. The CDR3 DNA follows: TGTGCCAGCAGTGAAGAAGACTCAGGGGCCGGGGAGCTGTTTTTT. This codes for CASSEEDSGAGELFF.

The chain couples TRBV2 to TRBJ1-1; TRBD1 aligns across 12 bases. Germline-derived CDR1 and CDR2 are SNHLY and FYNNEI. The CDR3 spans 14 residues. V gave up 7 bases and J gave up 6 bases; unmatched junction bases: 6. Written as DNA, the CDR3 is TGTGCCAGCACTTGGGGGACAGGGGGCTCTGAAGCTTTCTTT. Amino acid sequence: CASTWGTGGSEAFF. The full variable domain, completed using reference TRBV2 and TRBJ1-1, is EPEVTQTPSHQVTQMGQEVILRCVPISNHLYFYWYRQILGQKVEFLVSFYNNEISEKSEIFDDQFSVERPDGSNFTLKIRSTKLEDSAMYFCASTWGTGGSEAFFGQGTRLTVV.

The gene calls are TRBV6-4 and TRBJ2-3; 8 positions agree with TRBD2. The germline gives CDR1 MRHNA, CDR2 SNTAGT. The V segment lost 2 bases and the J segment 5 bases; nucleotides outside the gene matches: 12. The CDR3 has 17 residues. The CDR3 reads CASSDLPGGGAEDTQYF. The CDR3, as DNA: TGTGCCAGCAGTGACCTCCCCGGGGGGGGCGCAGAAGATACGCAGTATTTT.